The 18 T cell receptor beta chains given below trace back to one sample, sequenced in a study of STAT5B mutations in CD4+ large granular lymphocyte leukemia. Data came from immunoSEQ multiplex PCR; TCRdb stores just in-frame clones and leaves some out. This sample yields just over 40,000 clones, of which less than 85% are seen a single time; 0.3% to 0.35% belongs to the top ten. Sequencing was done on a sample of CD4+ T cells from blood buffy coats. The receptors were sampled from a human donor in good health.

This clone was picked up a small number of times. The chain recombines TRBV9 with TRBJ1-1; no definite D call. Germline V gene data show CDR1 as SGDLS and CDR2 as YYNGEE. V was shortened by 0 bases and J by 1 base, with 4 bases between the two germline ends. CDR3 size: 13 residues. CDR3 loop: CASSVEWNTEAFF. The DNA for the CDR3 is TGTGCCAGCAGCGTAGAGTGGAACACTGAAGCTTTCTTT. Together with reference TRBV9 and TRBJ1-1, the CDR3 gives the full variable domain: DSGVTQTPKHLITATGQRVTLRCSPRSGDLSVYWYQQSLDQGLQFLIQYYNGEERAKGNILERFSAQQFPDLHSELNLSSLELGDSALYFCASSVEWNTEAFFGQGTRLTVV.

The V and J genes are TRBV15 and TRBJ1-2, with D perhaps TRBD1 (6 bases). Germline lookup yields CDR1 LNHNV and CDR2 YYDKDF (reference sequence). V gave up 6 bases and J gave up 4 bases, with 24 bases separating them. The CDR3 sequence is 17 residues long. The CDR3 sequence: CATRERVVSGQIYGYTF. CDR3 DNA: TGTGCCACCAGGGAGAGGGTGGTTTCAGGACAGATCTATGGCTACACCTTC.

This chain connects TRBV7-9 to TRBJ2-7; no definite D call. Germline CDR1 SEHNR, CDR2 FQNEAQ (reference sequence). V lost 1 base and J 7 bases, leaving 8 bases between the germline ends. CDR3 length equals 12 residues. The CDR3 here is CASSLEGIEQYF. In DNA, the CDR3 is TGTGCCAGCAGCTTAGAAGGGATAGAGCAGTACTTC.

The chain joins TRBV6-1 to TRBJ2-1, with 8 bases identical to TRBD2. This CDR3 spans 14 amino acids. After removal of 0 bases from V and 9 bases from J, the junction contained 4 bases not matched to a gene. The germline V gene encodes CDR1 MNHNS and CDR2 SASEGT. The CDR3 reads CASSEASGSTEQFF. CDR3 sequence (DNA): TGTGCCAGCAGTGAAGCGAGCGGGAGTACTGAGCAGTTCTTC.

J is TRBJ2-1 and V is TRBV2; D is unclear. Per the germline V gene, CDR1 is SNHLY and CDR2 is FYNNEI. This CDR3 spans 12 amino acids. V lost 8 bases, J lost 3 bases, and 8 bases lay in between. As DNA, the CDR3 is TGTGCCAGCGGCCCAAACTACAATGAGCAGTTCTTC. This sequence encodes CASGPNYNEQFF.

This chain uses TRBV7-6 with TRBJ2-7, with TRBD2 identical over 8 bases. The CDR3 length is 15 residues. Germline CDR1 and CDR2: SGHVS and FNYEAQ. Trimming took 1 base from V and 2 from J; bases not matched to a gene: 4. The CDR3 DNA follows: TGTGCCAGCAGCTTAGTACTAGCGGATACCTACGAGCAGTACTTC. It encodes CASSLVLADTYEQYF.

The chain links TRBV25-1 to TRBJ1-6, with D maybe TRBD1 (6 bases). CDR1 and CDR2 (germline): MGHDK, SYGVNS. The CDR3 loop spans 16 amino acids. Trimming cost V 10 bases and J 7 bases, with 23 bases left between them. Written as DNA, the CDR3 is TGTGCCACTCAGAAGGTAGGAGGGGGAGGGAATTCACCCCTCCACTTT. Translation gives CATQKVGGGGNSPLHF.

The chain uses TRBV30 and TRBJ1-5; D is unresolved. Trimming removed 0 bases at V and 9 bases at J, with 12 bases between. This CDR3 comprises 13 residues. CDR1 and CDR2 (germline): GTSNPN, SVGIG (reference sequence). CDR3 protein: CAWSVSPNTPQHF. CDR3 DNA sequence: TGTGCCTGGAGTGTATCCCCAAATACGCCCCAGCATTTT.

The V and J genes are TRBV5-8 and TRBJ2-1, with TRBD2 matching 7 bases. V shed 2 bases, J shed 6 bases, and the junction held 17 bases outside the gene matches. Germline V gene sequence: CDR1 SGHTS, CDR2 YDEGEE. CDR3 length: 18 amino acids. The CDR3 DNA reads TGTGCCAGCAGCTTTCCGCCCTCAACTAGCGACCTCGCCAATGAGCAGTTCTTC. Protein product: CASSFPPSTSDLANEQFF.

As DNA, the CDR3 is TGTGCCAGCAGCTCCGGGGGATCGAACACTGAAGCTTTCTTT. This codes for CASSSGGSNTEAFF. The chain links TRBV11-3 to TRBJ1-1; TRBD1 might be the D (5 bases). Trimming left V 4 bases short and J 1 base short, with 10 bases between. The CDR3 extends over 14 amino acids. The germline gives CDR1 SGHNT, CDR2 YENEEA. The whole variable domain, remainder taken from reference TRBV11-3 and TRBJ1-1, is EAGVVQSPRYKIIEKKQPVAFWCNPISGHNTLYWYLQNLGQGPELLIRYENEEAVDDSQLPKDRFSAERLKGVDSTLKIQPAELGDSAVYLCASSSGGSNTEAFFGQGTRLTVV.

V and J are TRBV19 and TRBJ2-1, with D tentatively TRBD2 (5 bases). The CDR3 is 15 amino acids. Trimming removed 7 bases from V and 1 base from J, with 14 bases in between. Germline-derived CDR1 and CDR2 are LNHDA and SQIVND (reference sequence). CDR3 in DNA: TGTGCCAGTAAGGAAGCGGCGGTTTCCTACAATGAGCAGTTCTTC. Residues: CASKEAAVSYNEQFF.

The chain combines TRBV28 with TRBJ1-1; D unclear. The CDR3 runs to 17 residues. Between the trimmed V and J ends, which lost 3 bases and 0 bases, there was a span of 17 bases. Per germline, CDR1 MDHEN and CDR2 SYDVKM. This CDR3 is CASSFNPLGRMNTEAFF. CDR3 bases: TGTGCCAGCAGTTTCAATCCCCTAGGACGGATGAACACTGAAGCTTTCTTT.

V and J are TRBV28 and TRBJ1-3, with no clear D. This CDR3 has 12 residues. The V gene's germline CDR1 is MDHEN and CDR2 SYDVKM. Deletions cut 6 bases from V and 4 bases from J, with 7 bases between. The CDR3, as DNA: TGTGCCAGCAGACTCGACGGAAACACCATATATTTT. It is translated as CASRLDGNTIYF.

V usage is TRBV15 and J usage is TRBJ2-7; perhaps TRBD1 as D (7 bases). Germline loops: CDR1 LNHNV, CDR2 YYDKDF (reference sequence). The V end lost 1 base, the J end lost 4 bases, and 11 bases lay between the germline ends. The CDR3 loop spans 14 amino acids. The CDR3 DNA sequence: TGTGCCACCAGCAGAGCCAGGGGGACTTACGAGCAGTACTTC. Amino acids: CATSRARGTYEQYF.

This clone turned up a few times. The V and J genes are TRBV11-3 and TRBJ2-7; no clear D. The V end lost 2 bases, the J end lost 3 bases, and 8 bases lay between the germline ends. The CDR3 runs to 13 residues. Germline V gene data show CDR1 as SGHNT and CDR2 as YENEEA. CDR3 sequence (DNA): TGTGCCAGCAGCTTAACTCCGGTCTACGAGCAGTACTTC. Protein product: CASSLTPVYEQYF.

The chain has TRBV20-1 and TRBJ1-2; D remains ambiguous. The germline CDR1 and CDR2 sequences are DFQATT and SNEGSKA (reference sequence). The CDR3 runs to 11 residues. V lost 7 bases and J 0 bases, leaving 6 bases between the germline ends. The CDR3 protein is CSVQSNYGYTF. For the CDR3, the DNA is TGCAGTGTACAGTCTAACTATGGCTACACCTTC.

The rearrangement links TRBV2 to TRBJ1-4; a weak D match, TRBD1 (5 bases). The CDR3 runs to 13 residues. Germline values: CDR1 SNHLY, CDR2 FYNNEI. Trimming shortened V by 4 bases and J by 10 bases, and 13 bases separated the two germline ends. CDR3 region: CASSGGMRGKLFF. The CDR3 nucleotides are TGTGCCAGCAGTGGGGGCATGCGCGGAAAACTGTTTTTT.

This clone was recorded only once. The CDR3 nucleotides read TGTGCCAGCAGCCCGAAGACAGCCGTAGCCTATGGCTACACCTTC. Its protein is CASSPKTAVAYGYTF. The genes are TRBV7-9 and TRBJ1-2; perhaps TRBD1 as D (5 bases). This CDR3 region has 15 residues. V dropped 5 bases and J dropped 4 bases, with 17 bases sitting between them. Germline V CDR1 and CDR2: SEHNR, FQNEAQ (reference sequence).